The clone carrying this T cell receptor beta chain has a single count. Germline values: CDR1 SQVTM, CDR2 ANQGSEA. This CDR3 comprises 13 residues. Unmatched junction bases numbered 9, after V lost 6 bases and J lost 8 bases. Measured with immunoSEQ multiplex PCR; TCRdb has only the in-frame clones, and not every one. This sample has roughly 100,000 clones, with about 87% found just once. This specimen comes from a study of T cell responses to AZD1222 COVID-19 vaccine. This specimen consisted of peripheral blood, obtained on day 0 of AZD1222 vaccination. The V and J genes are TRBV29-1 and TRBJ1-4, with 7 bases that match TRBD1. This clonotype originated in an adult in good health. The CDR3 loop is CSVGQVQGEKLFF. The CDR3 region has the DNA TGCAGCGTCGGACAGGTACAGGGGGAAAAACTGTTTTTT.